The TCR beta chain under discussion was sequenced for a study of blood T cell repertoires in COVID-19. Study information: Acute and convalescent COVID-19 samples came from the United States, Italy and Spain. Sources were T cells, B-cell-depleted T cells, or PBMCs; the material itself was cDNA or gDNA.

V lost 4 bases and J lost 5; bases outside the gene matches: 8. Germline lookup yields CDR1 MNHEY and CDR2 SMNVEV (reference sequence). This CDR3 region has 16 residues. Recruited during active infection, patients (from Seattle) were subsequently followed longitudinally. Assay: immunoSEQ multiplex PCR; the TCRdb copy retains only in-frame clones and omits some. Of about 130,000 clones in the sample, around 81% were seen once. The chain is built from TRBV27 and TRBJ2-1, with TRBD2 identical over 10 bases. The sequence was collected from a man aged 30-40 years with COVID-19, enrolled during active disease. The specimen sequenced was peripheral blood. The CDR3 coding sequence is TGTGCCAGCAGTTATGAAGGGCTAGCGGGAGACAATGAGCAGTTCTTC. Translation gives CASSYEGLAGDNEQFF.